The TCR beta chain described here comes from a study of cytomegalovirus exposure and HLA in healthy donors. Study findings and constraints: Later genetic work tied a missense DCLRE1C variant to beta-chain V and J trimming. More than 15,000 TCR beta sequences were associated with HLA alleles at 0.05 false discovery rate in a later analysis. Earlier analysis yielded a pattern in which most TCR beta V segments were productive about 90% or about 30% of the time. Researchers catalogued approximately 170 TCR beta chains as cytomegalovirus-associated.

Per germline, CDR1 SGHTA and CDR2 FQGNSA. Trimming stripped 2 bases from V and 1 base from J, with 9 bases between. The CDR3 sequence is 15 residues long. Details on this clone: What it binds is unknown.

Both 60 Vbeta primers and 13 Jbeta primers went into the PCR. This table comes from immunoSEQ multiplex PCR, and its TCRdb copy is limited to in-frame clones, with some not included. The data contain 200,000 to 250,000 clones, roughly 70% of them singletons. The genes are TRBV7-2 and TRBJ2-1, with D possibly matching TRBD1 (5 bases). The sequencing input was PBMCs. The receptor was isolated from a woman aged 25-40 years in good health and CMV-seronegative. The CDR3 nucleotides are TGTGCCAGCAGCTTATCCCAGGGTTCCTACAATGAGCAGTTCTTC. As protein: CASSLSQGSYNEQFF.